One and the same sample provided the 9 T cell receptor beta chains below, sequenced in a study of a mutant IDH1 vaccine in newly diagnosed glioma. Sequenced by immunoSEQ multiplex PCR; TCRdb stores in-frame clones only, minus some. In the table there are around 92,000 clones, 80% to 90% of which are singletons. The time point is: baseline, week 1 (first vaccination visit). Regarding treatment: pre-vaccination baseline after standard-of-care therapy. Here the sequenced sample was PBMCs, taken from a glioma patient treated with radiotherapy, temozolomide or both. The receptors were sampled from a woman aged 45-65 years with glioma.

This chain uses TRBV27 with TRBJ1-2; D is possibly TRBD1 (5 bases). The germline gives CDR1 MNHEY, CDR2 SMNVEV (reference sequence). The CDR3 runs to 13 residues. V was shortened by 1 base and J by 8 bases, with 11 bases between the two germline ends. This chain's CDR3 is CASSLYGGGGYTF. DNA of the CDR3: TGTGCCAGCAGTTTATATGGGGGAGGAGGCTACACCTTC.

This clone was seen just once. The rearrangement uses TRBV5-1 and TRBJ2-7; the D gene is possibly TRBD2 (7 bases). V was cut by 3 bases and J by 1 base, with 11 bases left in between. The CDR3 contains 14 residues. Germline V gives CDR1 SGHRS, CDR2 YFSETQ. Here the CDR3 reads CASSWGGASYEQYF. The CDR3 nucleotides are TGCGCCAGCAGCTGGGGGGGGGCTTCCTACGAGCAGTACTTC.

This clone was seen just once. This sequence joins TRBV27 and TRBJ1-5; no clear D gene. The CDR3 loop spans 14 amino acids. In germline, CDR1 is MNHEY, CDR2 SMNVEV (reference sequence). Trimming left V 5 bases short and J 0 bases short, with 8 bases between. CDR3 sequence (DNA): TGTGCCAGCAGTCCAGACCCTAGCAATCAGCCCCAGCATTTT. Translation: CASSPDPSNQPQHF.

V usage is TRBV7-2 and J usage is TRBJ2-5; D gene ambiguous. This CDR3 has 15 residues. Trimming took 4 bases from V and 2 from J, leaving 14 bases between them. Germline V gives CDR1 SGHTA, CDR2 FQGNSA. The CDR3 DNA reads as TGTGCCAGCAGCTCCTGGGCCTGGCCGCAAGAGACCCAGTACTTC. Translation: CASSSWAWPQETQYF.

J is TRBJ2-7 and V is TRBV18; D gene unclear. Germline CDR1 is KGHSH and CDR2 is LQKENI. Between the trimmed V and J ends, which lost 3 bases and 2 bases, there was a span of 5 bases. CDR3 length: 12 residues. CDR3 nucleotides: TGTGCCAGCTCACCGAACCCCTACGAGCAGTACTTC. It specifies CASSPNPYEQYF. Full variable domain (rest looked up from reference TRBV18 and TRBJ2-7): NAGVMQNPRHLVRRRGQEARLRCSPMKGHSHVYWYRQLPEEGLKFMVYLQKENIIDESGMPKERFSAEFPKEGPSILRIQQVVRGDSAAYFCASSPNPYEQYFGPGTRLTVT.

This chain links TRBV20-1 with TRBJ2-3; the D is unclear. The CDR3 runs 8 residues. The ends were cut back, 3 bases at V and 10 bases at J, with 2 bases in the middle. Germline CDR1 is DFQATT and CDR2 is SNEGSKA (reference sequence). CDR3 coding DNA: TGCAGTGCTAGCGCGCAGTATTTT. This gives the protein CSASAQYF.

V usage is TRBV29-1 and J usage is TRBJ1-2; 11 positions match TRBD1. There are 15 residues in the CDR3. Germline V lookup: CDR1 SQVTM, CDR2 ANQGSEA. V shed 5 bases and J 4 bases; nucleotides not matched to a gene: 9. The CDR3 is CSVSQDRGRGYGYTF. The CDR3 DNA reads TGCAGCGTTTCCCAGGACAGGGGGCGCGGCTATGGCTACACCTTC.

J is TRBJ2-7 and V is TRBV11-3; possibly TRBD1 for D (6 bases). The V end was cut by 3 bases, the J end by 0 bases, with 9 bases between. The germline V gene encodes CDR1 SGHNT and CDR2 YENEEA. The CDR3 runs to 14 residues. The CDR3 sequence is CASSLLTGSYEQYF. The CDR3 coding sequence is TGTGCCAGCAGCTTGTTGACAGGCTCCTACGAGCAGTACTTC.

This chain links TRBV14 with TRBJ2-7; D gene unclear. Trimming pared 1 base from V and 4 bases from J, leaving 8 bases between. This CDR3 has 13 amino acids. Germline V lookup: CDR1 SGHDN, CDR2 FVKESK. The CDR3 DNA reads TGTGCCAGCAGCCAAGTGGGCAGGTACGAGCAGTACTTC. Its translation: CASSQVGRYEQYF.